The 31 T cell receptor beta chains below come from one sample, sequenced in a study of blood T cells in healthy people across ages. The use of a sample-barcoded 5' primer and a J-beta primer mix characterized a second PCR of roughly 6 to 12 cycles. One entry per CDR3 protein, called by TCRdb with MiXCR from the 5' RACE reads. The sample yields hundreds of thousands of distinct CDR3 sequences, around 48% seen once. The specimen sequenced was blood. These TCRs come from an older woman in good health.

This clonotype was picked up a small number of times. The chain couples TRBV18 to TRBJ2-7; 11 bases fit TRBD2. The CDR3 extends over 15 amino acids. V gave up 3 bases and J gave up 2 bases; unmatched junction bases: 3. In germline, CDR1 is KGHSH, CDR2 LQKENI. The DNA of the CDR3 is TGTGCCAGCTCACCTGTAGCGGGAGGGCCCTACGAGCAGTACTTC. It is translated as CASSPVAGGPYEQYF.

The chain carries TRBV18 and TRBJ1-1; TRBD1 aligns across 12 bases. The CDR3 sequence is 19 residues long. The ends lost 3 bases at V and 3 bases at J; junction bases unmatched: 14. Germline V lookup: CDR1 KGHSH, CDR2 LQKENI. CDR3 coding DNA: TGTGCCAGCTCACCTACTCGGGACAGGGGGCATGGGGCGGACACTGAAGCTTTCTTT. Its protein is CASSPTRDRGHGADTEAFF.

V gene TRBV30 combines with J gene TRBJ1-6, with D possibly matching TRBD1 (6 bases). This CDR3 region has 12 residues. The ends were cut back, 3 bases at V and 8 bases at J, with 8 bases in the middle. Germline CDR1 and CDR2: GTSNPN and SVGIG (reference sequence). The CDR3 nucleotides are TGTGCCTGGAGGGACAGAGATTCACCCCTCCACTTT. This gives the protein CAWRDRDSPLHF. Supplemented by reference TRBV30 and TRBJ1-6, the full variable domain reads SQTIHQWPATLVQPVGSPLSLECTVEGTSNPNLYWYRQAAGRGLQLLFYSVGIGQISSEVPQNLSASRPQDRQFILSSKKLLLSDSGFYLCAWRDRDSPLHFGNGTRLTVT.

The chain links TRBV28 to TRBJ2-4; 9 bases are a match to TRBD1. Matching the DNA end better, TRBJ2-7 makes the J call doubtful. The germline V gene encodes CDR1 MDHEN and CDR2 SYDVKM. This CDR3 spans 15 amino acids. This CDR3 is CASSATGGRSDEQYF. CDR3 sequence (DNA): TGTGCCAGCAGTGCTACAGGGGGCAGGAGCGACGAGCAGTACTTC.

This rearrangement joins TRBV5-5 to TRBJ2-7; D remains unclear. V gave up 4 bases and J gave up 0 bases, with 14 bases separating them. The CDR3 covers 15 residues. Germline V gene data show CDR1 as SGHKS and CDR2 as YYEKEE (reference sequence). The CDR3 coding sequence is TGTGCCAGCAGCATGAGTATCTTCAGCTCCTACGAGCAGTACTTC. It codes for CASSMSIFSSYEQYF.

This clonotype was seen a handful of times. The genes are TRBV7-6 and TRBJ2-7; either TRBD1 or TRBD2 may fit D (5 bases each). This CDR3 is built from 14 residues. In germline, CDR1 is SGHVS, CDR2 FNYEAQ. With 5 bases removed from V and 2 bases from J, the gap between germline ends came to 13 bases. The CDR3: CASSVGRTPYEQYF. For the CDR3, the DNA is TGTGCCAGCAGCGTGGGACGGACCCCCTACGAGCAGTACTTC.

The chain joins TRBV5-1 to TRBJ2-7; 13 nucleotides align to TRBD2. V shed 4 bases and J 5 bases; nucleotides not matched to a gene: 3. Germline V gene lookup returns CDR1 SGHRS and CDR2 YFSETQ. The CDR3 extends over 14 amino acids. CDR3 amino acids: CASSHGTSGDEQYF. The CDR3 DNA sequence: TGCGCCAGCAGCCATGGGACTAGCGGGGACGAGCAGTACTTC.

This clonotype turned up a few times. The chain links TRBV7-8 to TRBJ2-3; D is unclear. Germline V gene data show CDR1 as SGHVS and CDR2 as FQNEAQ. This CDR3 spans 15 amino acids. V lost 4 bases and J 0 bases, leaving 11 bases between the germline ends. This CDR3 reads CASSSRPTSTDTQYF. DNA of the CDR3: TGTGCCAGCAGCTCCCGTCCAACTAGCACAGATACGCAGTATTTT.

The rearrangement uses TRBV20-1 and TRBJ2-7; 7 positions match TRBD2. The CDR3 has 13 amino acids. Trimming removed 1 base from V and 2 bases from J; junction bases left unmatched: 2. Germline assignment: CDR1 DFQATT and CDR2 SNEGSKA (reference sequence). The CDR3 is CSARGEGPYEQYF. CDR3 DNA sequence: TGCAGTGCTAGAGGGGAGGGTCCCTACGAGCAGTACTTC.

This clonotype was seen only a few times. V gene TRBV4-3 combines with J gene TRBJ2-1, with 12 positions matching TRBD2. Germline V gives CDR1 LGHNA, CDR2 YSLEER. CDR3 length: 17 residues. J gave up 0 bases and V 4 bases, and 4 bases lay outside the gene matches. DNA for the CDR3: TGCGCCAGCAGCCTCGGACTAGCGGGGAGCTCCTACAATGAGCAGTTCTTC. Translation gives CASSLGLAGSSYNEQFF.

This rearrangement joins TRBV30 to TRBJ2-7; TRBD2 aligns across 7 bases. V shed 3 bases, J shed 4 bases, and the junction held 9 bases outside the gene matches. This CDR3 is built from 14 residues. Germline V CDR1 and CDR2: GTSNPN, SVGIG (reference sequence). The CDR3 loop is CAWRVGTNSYEQYF. Here the CDR3 DNA reads TGTGCCTGGAGGGTAGGGACTAACTCATACGAGCAGTACTTC. Together with reference TRBV30 and TRBJ2-7, the CDR3 gives the full variable domain: SQTIHQWPATLVQPVGSPLSLECTVEGTSNPNLYWYRQAAGRGLQLLFYSVGIGQISSEVPQNLSASRPQDRQFILSSKKLLLSDSGFYLCAWRVGTNSYEQYFGPGTRLTVT.

This clonotype was seen more than once but under ten times. V and J are TRBV20-1 and TRBJ2-7; 12 bases agree with TRBD2. This CDR3 is built from 16 residues. Germline CDR1 DFQATT, CDR2 SNEGSKA (reference sequence). V lost 0 bases, J lost 3 bases, and 6 bases stayed unmatched. CDR3 nucleotides: TGCAGTGCTAGAGATTGGACTAGCGGGACCGGCTACGAGCAGTACTTC. It codes for CSARDWTSGTGYEQYF.

This clonotype was found a few times. This chain connects TRBV20-1 to TRBJ2-7; the match to TRBD2 covers 10 bases. CDR3 length: 14 residues. The V segment lost 6 bases and the J segment 11 bases; nucleotides outside the gene matches: 16. From germline, CDR1 is DFQATT and CDR2 SNEGSKA (reference sequence). The CDR3 protein is CSATNPSGRALEYF. The CDR3 region has the DNA TGCAGTGCCACCAACCCGAGCGGGAGGGCCTTGGAGTACTTC.

The chain links TRBV25-1 to TRBJ2-5; D is unclear. V gave up 3 bases and J gave up 5 bases, with 10 bases separating them. The CDR3 extends over 13 amino acids. CDR1 MGHDK and CDR2 SYGVNS come from the germline V gene. The CDR3 coding sequence is TGTGCCAGCAGTGAGGGTGGGATTGAGACCCAGTACTTC. The encoded protein is CASSEGGIETQYF. The whole variable domain, remainder taken from reference TRBV25-1 and TRBJ2-5, is EADIYQTPRYLVIGTGKKITLECSQTMGHDKMYWYQQDPGMELHLIHYSYGVNSTEKGDLSSESTVSRIRTEHFPLTLESARPSHTSQYLCASSEGGIETQYFGPGTRLLVL.

There are a few counts of this clonotype. This chain connects TRBV6-2 or TRBV6-3 to TRBJ1-2; TRBD1 aligns across 8 bases. The CDR3 consists of 12 residues. Germline V gene lookup returns CDR1 MNHEY and CDR2 SVGEGT. Germline trimming cut 5 bases from V and 12 bases from J; bases unmatched to any gene: 8. CDR3 in amino acids: CASSGDRGLHTF. The CDR3 region has the DNA TGTGCCAGCAGTGGAGACAGGGGCCTTCACACCTTC.

This clonotype appeared a few times. V gene TRBV29-1 combines with J gene TRBJ2-1; TRBD2 matches at 7 bases. CDR1 is SQVTM, CDR2 ANQGSEA, per germline. V gave up 7 bases and J gave up 0 bases; unmatched junction bases: 6. CDR3 length: 14 residues. CDR3: CSGDLADSYNEQFF. CDR3 coding DNA: TGCAGCGGGGACCTAGCGGACTCCTACAATGAGCAGTTCTTC.

This clonotype was seen a handful of times. V and J are TRBV7-2 and TRBJ2-2; 7 bases line up with TRBD1. CDR1 is SGHTA and CDR2 is FQGNSA in the germline V gene. With 5 bases clipped from V and 5 bases from J, the junction kept 8 bases outside the gene matches. CDR3 length equals 15 residues. CDR3 sequence reads: CASSLPGQNTGELFF. In DNA form, the CDR3 reads TGTGCCAGCAGCCTACCGGGACAGAATACCGGGGAGCTGTTTTTT.

V gene TRBV29-1 combines with J gene TRBJ2-5; 9 positions agree with TRBD1. The V and J ends lost 4 bases and 3 bases, in that order; junction bases with no gene match: 6. The length of the CDR3 is 14 residues. Germline V lookup: CDR1 SQVTM, CDR2 ANQGSEA. This chain's CDR3 is CSVAGQGREETQYF. For the CDR3, the DNA is TGCAGCGTTGCGGGACAGGGAAGGGAAGAGACCCAGTACTTC.

This rearrangement joins TRBV5-1 to TRBJ1-5; 8 nucleotides match TRBD1. CDR1 is SGHRS and CDR2 is YFSETQ in the germline V gene. There are 15 residues in the CDR3. V shed 0 bases and J 3 bases; nucleotides not matched to a gene: 2. The CDR3 spells CASSLETGVNQPQHF. As DNA, the CDR3 is TGCGCCAGCAGCTTGGAGACAGGGGTCAATCAGCCCCAGCATTTT.

This clonotype appeared a single time. The V call is TRBV4-1, the J call TRBJ1-5; 10 bases line up with TRBD1. Germline CDR1 is MGHRA and CDR2 is YSYEKL. The CDR3 length is 15 residues. V trimming: 4 bases; J trimming: 7 bases; junction bases outside the gene matches: 7. The CDR3 sequence is CASSPETTGGQPQHF. DNA of the CDR3: TGCGCCAGCAGCCCAGAAACGACAGGGGGCCAGCCCCAGCATTTT.

The chain carries TRBV7-9 and TRBJ2-6; the D gene is possibly TRBD1 (6 bases). V was trimmed by 0 bases and J by 0 bases, leaving 18 bases between them. This CDR3 has 20 residues. Germline-derived CDR1 and CDR2 are SEHNR and FQNEAQ (reference sequence). The CDR3 DNA is TGTGCCAGCAGCTTAGCGACCCCTGACAGGTTTCCCTCTGGGGCCAACGTCCTGACTTTC. This encodes CASSLATPDRFPSGANVLTF. Filled out from reference TRBV7-9 and TRBJ2-6, the complete variable domain reads DTGVSQNPRHKITKRGQNVTFRCDPISEHNRLYWYRQTLGQGPEFLTYFQNEAQLEKSRLLSDRFSAERPKGSFSTLEIQRTEQGDSAMYLCASSLATPDRFPSGANVLTFGAGSRLTVL.

This chain joins TRBV5-6 and TRBJ2-1; D remains unclear. CDR1 is SGHDT and CDR2 is YYEEEE in the germline V gene. The V gene lost 6 bases and the J gene lost 0 bases, with 25 bases spanning the gap. This CDR3 comprises 19 residues. CDR3 sequence reads: CASTPPGPRLYSSYNEQFF. The CDR3 nucleotides are TGTGCCAGCACCCCCCCTGGTCCACGCTTATATAGCTCCTACAATGAGCAGTTCTTC.

In this sample, this clonotype turned up a few times. V is TRBV12-3 or TRBV12-4 and J is TRBJ2-3, with D possibly being TRBD2 (5 bases). The CDR3 runs to 15 residues. Trimming shortened V by 5 bases and J by 2 bases, and 14 bases separated the two germline ends. The CDR3 DNA follows: TGTGCCAGCAGTCCGATGACTATCTACACAGATACGCAGTATTTT. This gives the protein CASSPMTIYTDTQYF.

V usage is TRBV5-1 and J usage is TRBJ2-2, with 8 bases aligning to TRBD2. Germline CDR1 SGHRS, CDR2 YFSETQ. Germline trimming cut 5 bases from V and 4 bases from J; bases unmatched to any gene: 7. The CDR3 is 15 residues long. CDR3 sequence reads: CASRSLAGPTGELFF. CDR3 DNA sequence: TGCGCCAGCAGGAGTCTAGCGGGCCCCACCGGGGAGCTGTTTTTT.

This clonotype was found a few times. The rearrangement links TRBV15 to TRBJ2-5; D ambiguous. The CDR3 runs 15 residues. Trimming removed 0 bases from V and 1 base from J, with 9 bases in between. Germline CDR1 is LNHNV and CDR2 is YYDKDF (reference sequence). The CDR3 is CATSRDRTGQETQYF. The CDR3 region has the DNA TGTGCCACCAGCAGAGATAGAACGGGCCAAGAGACCCAGTACTTC.

Note on this clonotype: Just one base apart from a much larger clone, this may be a read error. This rearrangement joins TRBV27 to TRBJ2-7, with TRBD2 identical over 8 bases. CDR3 length: 15 amino acids. The ends lost 4 bases at V and 7 bases at J; junction bases unmatched: 12. The V gene's germline CDR1 is MNHEY and CDR2 SMNVEV (reference sequence). CDR3 sequence: CASSSTGLVFYEQYF. The CDR3 coding sequence is TGTGCCAGCAGTTCCACGGGACTAGTTTTCTATGAGCAGTACTTC.

Remarks on this clonotype: Germline and junction disagree at one end, which may indicate a read error. V is TRBV20-1 and J is TRBJ1-1; D gene unclear. The CDR3 spans 14 residues. Germline CDR1 reads DFQATT; CDR2 reads SNEGSKA (reference sequence). CDR3 region: CSARKTGLNAEAFF. CDR3 sequence (DNA): TGCAGTGCTAGAAAAACGGGTTTGAACGCTGAAGCTTTCTTT.

The V gene is TRBV30, the J gene TRBJ2-1; 8 bases are a match to TRBD2. CDR1 is GTSNPN and CDR2 is SVGIG in the germline V gene (reference sequence). Trimming cost V 2 bases and J 8 bases; bases outside gene matches: 5. This CDR3 has 13 residues. CDR3 protein: CAWSSGRGDEQFF. The CDR3 coding sequence is TGTGCCTGGAGTAGCGGGAGAGGTGATGAGCAGTTCTTC. Drawing the rest from reference TRBV30 and TRBJ2-1, the complete variable domain is SQTIHQWPATLVQPVGSPLSLECTVEGTSNPNLYWYRQAAGRGLQLLFYSVGIGQISSEVPQNLSASRPQDRQFILSSKKLLLSDSGFYLCAWSSGRGDEQFFGPGTRLTVL.

This clonotype occurred a few times. This chain links TRBV21-1 with TRBJ1-6. TRBV21-1 is tagged as a pseudogene. The CDR3 is 15 residues long. The CDR3 sequence is CASSKFEVGKSPLHF. DNA of the CDR3: TGTGCCAGCAGCAAATTCGAGGTTGGCAAATCACCCCTCCACTTT.

The CDR3 DNA sequence: TGCGCCAGCACTGAGGACGGGAACACTGAAGCTTTCTTT. Amino acid sequence: CASTEDGNTEAFF. The gene calls are TRBV5-1 and TRBJ1-1; no firm D call. Germline V lookup: CDR1 SGHRS, CDR2 YFSETQ. CDR3 length: 13 amino acids. The V and J ends lost 6 bases and 1 base respectively, with 10 bases between them. Supplemented by reference TRBV5-1 and TRBJ1-1, the full variable domain reads KAGVTQTPRYLIKTRGQQVTLSCSPISGHRSVSWYQQTPGQGLQFLFEYFSETQRNKGNFPGRFSGRQFSNSRSEMNVSTLELGDSALYLCASTEDGNTEAFFGQGTRLTVV.

There are a few counts of this clonotype. The CDR3 DNA reads TGCAGTGCTAGACGACGTTCGTTCTTCTACGAGCAGTACTTC. This sequence encodes CSARRRSFFYEQYF. The chain joins TRBV20-1 to TRBJ2-7; D gene uncertain. CDR1 is DFQATT and CDR2 is SNEGSKA in the germline V gene (reference sequence). V was trimmed by 2 bases and J by 3 bases, leaving 14 bases between them. The CDR3 runs 14 residues.